This is a list of T cell receptor beta chains from one sample in a study of CD8 T cells in Susac syndrome. A single record per CDR3 protein comes from TCRdb applying MiXCR to the immunoSEQ multiplex PCR reads. The table lists around 140,000 distinct CDR3 sequences, roughly 76% of them singletons. Sequenced input: CD8+ T cells from PBMCs. Source of these receptors: a human donor with multiple sclerosis. Each CDR3 is given with its conserved first and last residue. A D gene is named only where the DNA matches it firmly. Clone size, where shown, is once, few, many, or a class for clones that have expanded.

CDR3: CASSWSGGNTEAFF
DNA: TGTGCCAGCAGCTGGTCCGGAGGCAACACTGAAGCTTTCTTT
J: TRBJ1-1
size: .
V: TRBV5-5
D: .

CDR3: CASSRLEVNTEAFF
DNA: TGTGCCAGCAGCCGATTGGAGGTGAACACTGAAGCTTTCTTT
J: TRBJ1-1
size: .
V: TRBV14
D: .

CDR3: CASSLVRGTEAFF
DNA: TGTGCCAGCAGCTTAGTACGTGGGACTGAAGCTTTCTTT
J: TRBJ1-1
size: .
V: TRBV7-9
D: .

CDR3: CASNPKGRGEPQHF
DNA: TGTGCCAGCAACCCCAAGGGCAGGGGGGAGCCCCAGCATTTT
J: TRBJ1-5
size: few
V: TRBV2
D: TRBD1

CDR3: CASSLDQQGLGNEQFF
DNA: TGTGCCAGCAGCTTAGATCAACAGGGGTTGGGCAATGAGCAGTTCTTC
J: TRBJ2-1
size: .
V: TRBV7-9
D: TRBD1

CDR3: CSATSGDYEQYF
DNA: TGCAGTGCTACATCCGGTGACTACGAGCAGTACTTC
J: TRBJ2-7
size: once
V: TRBV20-1
D: .

CDR3: CASSQSEASADTQYF
DNA: TGTGCCAGCAGCCAATCGGAAGCTAGTGCAGATACGCAGTATTTT
J: TRBJ2-3
size: .
V: TRBV16
D: .

CDR3: CSVIGREGSSGNTIYF
DNA: TGCAGCGTGATCGGCAGGGAAGGCTCCTCTGGAAACACCATATATTTT
J: TRBJ1-3
size: .
V: TRBV29-1
D: .

CDR3: CASSLPGGFEQFF
DNA: TGTGCCAGCAGCTTACCCGGAGGGTTTGAGCAGTTCTTC
J: TRBJ2-1
size: once
V: TRBV7-9
D: .

CDR3: CASSLGTGGVEQYF
DNA: TGCGCCAGCAGCTTGGGAACCGGGGGGGTCGAGCAGTACTTC
J: TRBJ2-7
size: once
V: TRBV5-1
D: TRBD2

CDR3: CSVDLLGENPTTF
DNA: TGCAGCGTTGACCTCCTAGGGGAGAACCCCACGACCTTC
J: TRBJ1-2
size: .
V: TRBV29-1
D: .

CDR3: CASSSGQGSYGQPQHF
DNA: TGTGCCAGCAGTTCCGGACAGGGTAGTTACGGTCAGCCCCAGCATTTT
J: TRBJ1-5
size: once
V: TRBV27
D: TRBD1

CDR3: CASRPLGGSPYNEQFF
DNA: TGTGCCAGCAGACCCCTCGGGGGGTCCCCCTACAATGAGCAGTTCTTC
J: TRBJ2-1
size: .
V: TRBV28
D: TRBD2

CDR3: CASSQGTGTTEAFF
DNA: TGCGCCAGCAGCCAAGGGACAGGGACAACTGAAGCTTTCTTT
J: TRBJ1-1
size: .
V: TRBV4-1
D: TRBD1

CDR3: CASSSPGAGLYNEQFF
DNA: TGTGCCAGCAGCTCCCCGGGAGCGGGACTCTACAATGAGCAGTTCTTC
J: TRBJ2-1
size: .
V: TRBV7-9
D: TRBD2

CDR3: CASSRNLASSYNEQFF
DNA: TGTGCCAGCAGTAGAAACTTAGCGAGCTCCTACAATGAGCAGTTCTTC
J: TRBJ2-1
size: .
V: TRBV6-1
D: .

CDR3: CATSMGLLYEQYF
DNA: TGTGCCACCAGCATGGGACTCCTATACGAGCAGTACTTC
J: TRBJ2-7
size: once
V: TRBV15
D: .

CDR3: CASSIRLAPYEQYF
DNA: TGTGCCAGCAGTATCCGACTAGCCCCCTACGAGCAGTACTTC
J: TRBJ2-7
size: .
V: TRBV28
D: TRBD2

CDR3: CASSNRTGSTGELFF
DNA: TGTGCCAGCAGTAACAGGACAGGGTCCACCGGGGAGCTGTTTTTT
J: TRBJ2-2
size: .
V: TRBV6-1
D: TRBD1

CDR3: CASSFYRQGAYNEQFF
DNA: TGCGCCAGCAGCTTCTATCGACAGGGGGCATACAATGAGCAGTTCTTC
J: TRBJ2-1
size: .
V: TRBV5-1
D: TRBD1

CDR3: CASSEPGTGYGYTF
DNA: TGTGCCAGCAGTGAGCCCGGGACAGGGTACGGCTACACCTTC
J: TRBJ1-2
size: .
V: TRBV25-1
D: TRBD1

CDR3: CASSQAGGGTGELFF
DNA: TGTGCCAGCAGCCAGGCGGGGGGCGGTACCGGGGAGCTGTTTTTT
J: TRBJ2-2
size: .
V: TRBV13
D: TRBD2

CDR3: CASSTAYGGELFF
DNA: TGTGCCAGCAGTACGGCTTACGGCGGGGAGCTGTTTTTT
J: TRBJ2-2
size: .
V: TRBV27
D: .

CDR3: CASSGAGVHNEQFF
DNA: TGTGCCAGCAGTGGGGCAGGGGTCCACAATGAGCAGTTCTTC
J: TRBJ2-1
size: few
V: TRBV6-1
D: .

CDR3: CAWSVGVSGTEAFF
DNA: TGTGCCTGGAGTGTGGGGGTTTCGGGGACTGAAGCTTTCTTT
J: TRBJ1-1
size: .
V: TRBV30
D: .

CDR3: CASSLTELYSYEQYF
DNA: TGTGCCAGCAGCCTGACTGAGCTGTACTCCTACGAGCAGTACTTC
J: TRBJ2-7
size: few
V: TRBV7-9
D: .

CDR3: CASSFQGYYNEQFF
DNA: TGTGCCAGCAGTTTTCAGGGGTACTACAATGAGCAGTTCTTC
J: TRBJ2-1
size: .
V: TRBV12-3/TRBV12-4
D: .

CDR3: CSARDLSDPMDEQFF
DNA: TGCAGTGCTAGAGATTTGTCCGACCCTATGGATGAGCAGTTCTTC
J: TRBJ2-1
size: .
V: TRBV20-1
D: .

CDR3: CSVFDLNTEAFF
DNA: TGCAGCGTTTTTGACTTGAACACTGAAGCTTTCTTT
J: TRBJ1-1
size: .
V: TRBV29-1
D: .

CDR3: CASSKRGNNNEQFF
DNA: TGTGCCAGCAGCAAGCGGGGGAACAACAATGAGCAGTTCTTC
J: TRBJ2-1
size: .
V: TRBV11-1
D: TRBD2

CDR3: CAWTGSSSYNEQFF
DNA: TGTGCCTGGACCGGGTCCAGCTCCTACAATGAGCAGTTCTTC
J: TRBJ2-1
size: .
V: TRBV30
D: .

CDR3: CASSQGTGTDQPQHF
DNA: TGCGCCAGCAGCCAGGGAACAGGGACTGATCAGCCCCAGCATTTT
J: TRBJ1-5
size: .
V: TRBV4-1
D: .

CDR3: CASRPLRGGGTGELFF
DNA: TGTGCCAGCAGGCCCCTGAGGGGCGGAGGGACCGGGGAGCTGTTTTTT
J: TRBJ2-2
size: .
V: TRBV6-6
D: .

CDR3: CASSPMGQPQHF
DNA: TGTGCCAGCAGTCCGATGGGGCAGCCCCAGCATTTT
J: TRBJ1-5
size: .
V: TRBV27
D: .

CDR3: CASSPGGGLGDEQFF
DNA: TGTGCCAGCAGCCCCGGGGGGGGCCTGGGCGATGAGCAGTTCTTC
J: TRBJ2-1
size: once
V: TRBV7-3
D: TRBD2